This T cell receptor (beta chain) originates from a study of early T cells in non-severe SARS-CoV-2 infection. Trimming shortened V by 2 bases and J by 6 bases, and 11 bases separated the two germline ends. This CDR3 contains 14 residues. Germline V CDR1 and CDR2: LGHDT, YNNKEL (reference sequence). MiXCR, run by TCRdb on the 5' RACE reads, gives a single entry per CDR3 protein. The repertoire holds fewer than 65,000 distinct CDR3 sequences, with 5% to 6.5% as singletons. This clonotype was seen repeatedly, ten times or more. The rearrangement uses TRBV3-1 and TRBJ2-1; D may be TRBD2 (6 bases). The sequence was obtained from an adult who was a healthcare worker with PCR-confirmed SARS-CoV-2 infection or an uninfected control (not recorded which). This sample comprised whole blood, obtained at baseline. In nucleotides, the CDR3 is TGTGCCAGCAGCCAAACCTCGACTAGCAATGAGCAGTTCTTC. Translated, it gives CASSQTSTSNEQFF.